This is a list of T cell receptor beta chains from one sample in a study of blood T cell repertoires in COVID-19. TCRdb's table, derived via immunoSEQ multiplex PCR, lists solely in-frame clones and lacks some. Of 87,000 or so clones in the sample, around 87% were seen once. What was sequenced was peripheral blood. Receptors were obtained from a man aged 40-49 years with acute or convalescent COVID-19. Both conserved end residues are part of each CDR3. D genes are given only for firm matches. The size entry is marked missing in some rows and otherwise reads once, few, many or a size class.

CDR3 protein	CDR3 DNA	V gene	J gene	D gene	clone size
CASSDDREGQPQHF	TGTGCCAGCAGCGACGACAGGGAAGGTCAGCCCCAGCATTTT	TRBV9	TRBJ1-5	TRBD1	NA
CASSSTSGNTIYF	TGTGCCAGCAGCTCTACCTCTGGAAACACCATATATTTT	TRBV6-2/TRBV6-3	TRBJ1-3	NA	NA
CASSFRTSGGSTDTQYF	TGTGCCAGCAGCTTTCGGACTAGCGGGGGGTCCACAGATACGCAGTATTTT	TRBV11-2	TRBJ2-3	TRBD2	few
CASSLDRAHEQYF	TGTGCCAGCAGTTTGGACAGGGCCCACGAGCAGTACTTC	TRBV12-3/TRBV12-4	TRBJ2-7	TRBD1	NA
CSVDTRTGSLSTEAFF	TGCAGCGTTGATACTCGGACAGGGTCTTTGAGCACTGAAGCTTTCTTT	TRBV29-1	TRBJ1-1	TRBD1	NA
CASSPNPGANYGYTF	TGTGCCAGCAGCCCCAATCCCGGGGCTAACTATGGCTACACCTTC	TRBV5-4	TRBJ1-2	NA	NA
CASSPVGGFGNTIYF	TGTGCCAGCTCCCCGGTCGGGGGGTTTGGGAACACCATATATTTT	TRBV27	TRBJ1-3	NA	NA
CATRPGTGTRYGYTF	TGTGCCACCAGACCCGGGACAGGGACGCGTTATGGCTACACCTTC	TRBV7-9	TRBJ1-2	TRBD1	NA
CASSRGLAYTDTQYF	TGTGCCAGCAGCAGGGGACTAGCGTACACAGATACGCAGTATTTT	TRBV6-2/TRBV6-3	TRBJ2-3	TRBD2	once
CASSLDPSVYGYTF	TGTGCCAGCAGCTTAGATCCTTCTGTATATGGCTACACCTTC	TRBV11-2	TRBJ1-2	NA	NA
CASSLGEPRDYEQYF	TGTGCCAGCAGCTTAGGCGAACCACGAGACTACGAGCAGTACTTC	TRBV11-2	TRBJ2-7	NA	NA
CASSRRSGSSDGELFF	TGTGCCAGCAGCCGAAGAAGCGGGAGTTCGGACGGGGAGCTGTTTTTT	TRBV3-1/TRBV3-2	TRBJ2-2	TRBD2	NA
CASSDTDRGIAGELFF	TGTGCCAGCAGTGACACAGACAGGGGAATCGCCGGGGAGCTGTTTTTT	TRBV6-4	TRBJ2-2	TRBD1	once
CAISGYSIWGDRAYEQYF	TGTGCCATCAGTGGGTATTCGATTTGGGGGGACAGGGCCTACGAGCAGTACTTC	TRBV10-3	TRBJ2-7	TRBD1	NA
CASSLDAVGANVLTF	TGTGCCAGCAGCTTAGATGCAGTCGGGGCCAACGTCCTGACTTTC	TRBV13	TRBJ2-6	NA	NA